This T cell receptor beta chain originates from a study of Ad26.COV2.S vaccination and SARS-CoV-2 variants. The study, taken as a whole, reports: With respect to non-spike TCR breadth, vaccine and placebo recipients were similar.

Assay used: immunoSEQ multiplex PCR; TCRdb lists only in-frame clones, some missing. The top ten hold 3.5% to 4.5% of the sample, which has approximately 400,000 clones, about 90% seen once. Germline V CDR1 and CDR2: SGDLS, YYNGEE. V was trimmed by 6 bases and J by 5 bases, leaving 15 bases between them. The CDR3 covers 15 residues. Concerning this clone: Its antigen is as yet unknown.

The clonotype was recovered from a human donor who had recovered from COVID-19. Source: peripheral blood, taken after recovery from COVID-19. V usage is TRBV9 and J usage is TRBJ2-6; perhaps TRBD2 as D (6 bases). CDR3 coding DNA: TGTGCCAGCATCGGGAGTGGGGATCGGGCCAACGTCCTGACTTTC. This translates into CASIGSGDRANVLTF.